There are a few counts of the clone carrying this TCR beta chain. The sample belongs to a study of T cell repertoires in cytomegalovirus infection. TCRdb analysed the reads with MiXCR anew, one entry per CDR3 protein. This table holds around 530,000 distinct CDR3 sequences, 26% found once. Between the trimmed V and J ends, which lost 6 bases and 0 bases, there was a span of 14 bases. This CDR3 comprises 15 residues. The V gene's germline CDR1 is MNHEY and CDR2 SVGAGI. The chain couples TRBV6-5 to TRBJ1-2; the D gene is possibly TRBD1 (6 bases). This receptor was taken from a human donor in good health (CMV status not recorded). Some clones in this sample may be carry-over from other donors' samples. Specimen: PBMCs. This CDR3 is CASRDPRGSNYGYTF. The CDR3 DNA reads as TGTGCCAGCAGAGACCCCAGGGGTTCTAACTATGGCTACACCTTC.